Following are 32 T cell receptor beta chains from one sample sequenced in a study of PD-1 blockade in classical Hodgkin lymphoma (dated by TCRdb to the early 2020s). The time point label corresponds to: cycle 1 day 1 (C1D1), immediately before nivolumab initiation. Every trial patient had relapsed after autologous stem cell transplantation, and cohorts A, B and C differed in prior brentuximab vedotin exposure. Receptors were amplified or captured by the immunoSEQ multiplex PCR assay. TCRdb re-hosts the immuneACCESS table, in-frame sequences only. Its copies lack some clones; in the studies checked, an unresolved V gene accounts for under half of them, and the cause for the rest is not known. The sample table records some 93,000 clones; roughly 92% of these occur just once. About 2.8% of the sample belongs to the ten largest clones. The sample in question was peripheral blood mononuclear cells (PBMCs), obtained at baseline. These receptors were obtained from a human donor with classical Hodgkin lymphoma.

The chain's CDR3 is CSVTEGVIGELFF. The DNA for the CDR3 is TGCAGCGTTACAGAGGGGGTGATCGGGGAGCTGTTTTTT. The chain uses TRBV29-1 and TRBJ2-2, with a weak D call TRBD1 (6 bases). The V and J ends lost 5 bases and 7 bases respectively, with 14 bases between them. CDR1 and CDR2 from the germline V gene are SQVTM and ANQGSEA. There are 13 residues in the CDR3.

This clone was counted a few times. The chain employs TRBV30 and TRBJ1-1; a possible D gene is TRBD1 (6 bases). V was clipped by 3 bases and J by 0 bases, with 17 bases between them. The germline gives CDR1 GTSNPN, CDR2 SVGIG (reference sequence). The CDR3 spans 16 residues. DNA for the CDR3: TGTGCCTGGAGGAGAGGACAGCCTACCATGAACACTGAAGCTTTCTTT. As protein: CAWRRGQPTMNTEAFF.

The chain is built from TRBV5-1 and TRBJ2-2; D possibly corresponds to TRBD2 (5 bases). Germline V lookup: CDR1 SGHRS, CDR2 YFSETQ. The CDR3 totals 17 residues. V was shortened by 0 bases and J by 2 bases, with 14 bases between the two germline ends. The CDR3 DNA reads TGCGCCAGCAGCTTGGATAGCGCCGGAGCAAACACCGGGGAGCTGTTTTTT. This sequence encodes CASSLDSAGANTGELFF.

The CDR3 DNA is TGTGCCAGCAGTTACTCTATCCCGGGGGCGGGTGAAAAACTGTTTTTT. As protein: CASSYSIPGAGEKLFF. The chain is built from TRBV6-6 and TRBJ1-4; weak D call: TRBD1 (6 bases). CDR3 length equals 16 residues. V was clipped by 0 bases and J by 7 bases, with 15 bases between them. Germline CDR1 is MNHNY and CDR2 is SVGAGI (reference sequence).

This chain uses TRBV5-5 with TRBJ2-3, with D possibly matching TRBD2 (6 bases). Germline V gene sequence: CDR1 SGHKS, CDR2 YYEKEE (reference sequence). Trimming removed 5 bases at V and 6 bases at J, with 22 bases between. The CDR3 extends over 16 amino acids. CDR3 DNA sequence: TGTGCCAGCAGAGTAGAGGCGGGACTCCGAGCCGATACGCAGTATTTT. Its protein is CASRVEAGLRADTQYF.

The chain uses TRBV11-3 and TRBJ2-1; 8 bases align to TRBD2. The CDR3 is made up of 15 amino acids. Germline trimming cut 5 bases from V and 5 bases from J; bases unmatched to any gene: 8. From germline, CDR1 is SGHNT and CDR2 YENEEA. The DNA of the CDR3 is TGTGCCAGCAGCCCGGGACTAGGAGCAAACAATGAGCAGTTCTTC. It codes for CASSPGLGANNEQFF. Using reference TRBV11-3 and TRBJ2-1 for the parts outside the CDR3, the full variable domain is EAGVVQSPRYKIIEKKQPVAFWCNPISGHNTLYWYLQNLGQGPELLIRYENEEAVDDSQLPKDRFSAERLKGVDSTLKIQPAELGDSAVYLCASSPGLGANNEQFFGPGTRLTVL.

The rearrangement links TRBV27 to TRBJ1-1; the D is unclear. This CDR3 spans 15 amino acids. Germline V gene sequence: CDR1 MNHEY, CDR2 SMNVEV (reference sequence). Trimming took 7 bases from V and 0 from J, leaving 15 bases between them. The CDR3 nucleotides read TGTGCCAGCACCCCTTTGGCAACCATGAACACTGAAGCTTTCTTT. Protein: CASTPLATMNTEAFF.

The chain carries TRBV13 and TRBJ2-5; the D is unclear. Germline V gene sequence: CDR1 PRHDT, CDR2 FYEKMQ (reference sequence). The CDR3 extends over 14 amino acids. Trimming took 5 bases from V and 3 from J, leaving 13 bases between them. The chain's CDR3 is CASSVRTSKETQYF. DNA of the CDR3: TGTGCCAGCAGCGTACGAACTTCAAAAGAGACCCAGTACTTC.

The chain has TRBV12-5 and TRBJ2-1, with D tentatively TRBD1 or TRBD2 (6 bases each). CDR1 is LGHNT and CDR2 is FRNRAP in the germline V gene. V lost 3 bases and J lost 7, with 19 bases in between. The CDR3 length is 16 residues. The CDR3 sequence: CASGFLTGAGGNEQFF. In DNA, the CDR3 is TGTGCTAGTGGTTTCCTTACGGGGGCCGGCGGGAATGAGCAGTTCTTC.

The J gene is TRBJ2-3, the V gene TRBV30, with D possibly TRBD2 on 6 matching bases. The CDR3 loop spans 15 amino acids. The V end was cut by 3 bases, the J end by 3 bases, with 16 bases between. The germline CDR1 and CDR2 sequences are GTSNPN and SVGIG (reference sequence). DNA of the CDR3: TGTGCCTGGAGGGCCGGGGGTAGTCAGACAGATACGCAGTATTTT. Its translation: CAWRAGGSQTDTQYF.

A single count supports this clone. The chain recombines TRBV28 with TRBJ1-1; 7 bases line up with TRBD1. Unmatched junction bases numbered 8, after V lost 4 bases and J lost 0 bases. This CDR3 is built from 16 residues. Germline V gives CDR1 MDHEN, CDR2 SYDVKM. CDR3 in amino acids: CASSYTGTVMNTEAFF. The CDR3 DNA reads TGTGCCAGCAGTTATACGGGGACAGTCATGAACACTGAAGCTTTCTTT. Variable domain in full (rest from reference TRBV28 and TRBJ1-1): DVKVTQSSRYLVKRTGEKVFLECVQDMDHENMFWYRQDPGLGLRLIYFSYDVKMKEKGDIPEGYSVSREKKERFSLILESASTNQTSMYLCASSYTGTVMNTEAFFGQGTRLTVV.

This chain connects TRBV10-3 to TRBJ2-2; 8 bases map to TRBD1. V lost 6 bases, J lost 4 bases, and 13 bases stayed unmatched. The CDR3 is 17 amino acids. Germline V gene lookup returns CDR1 ENHRY and CDR2 SYGVKD. Written as DNA, the CDR3 is TGTGCCATCAGCCTACAGGGGGTGGTTGACAGCACCGGGGAGCTGTTTTTT. Its translation is CAISLQGVVDSTGELFF.

This sequence joins TRBV28 and TRBJ1-1; no firm D call. This CDR3 has 12 amino acids. Trimming cost V 9 bases and J 1 base, with 9 bases left between them. CDR1 and CDR2 (germline): MDHEN, SYDVKM. The CDR3 loop reads CASNEQNTEAFF. The CDR3 DNA reads TGTGCCAGTAACGAGCAGAACACTGAAGCTTTCTTT. Combining the CDR3 with reference TRBV28 and TRBJ1-1 gives the whole variable domain DVKVTQSSRYLVKRTGEKVFLECVQDMDHENMFWYRQDPGLGLRLIYFSYDVKMKEKGDIPEGYSVSREKKERFSLILESASTNQTSMYLCASNEQNTEAFFGQGTRLTVV.

J is TRBJ2-1 and V is TRBV29-1; the D is unclear. Trimming cost V 7 bases and J 1 base, with 14 bases left between them. This CDR3 spans 14 amino acids. CDR1 and CDR2 (germline): SQVTM, ANQGSEA. The CDR3, as DNA: TGCAGCGCAGATACGAGCTGGTCCTACAATGAGCAGTTCTTC. Translation: CSADTSWSYNEQFF.

This chain links TRBV5-4 with TRBJ1-2, with 8 positions matching TRBD1. This CDR3 is 13 amino acids long. CDR1 is SGHNT, CDR2 YYREEE, per germline (reference sequence). V lost 4 bases and J lost 10; bases outside the gene matches: 9. The CDR3 bases are TGTGCCAGCAGCCTCACACTACAGGGGGACTACACCTTC. Translation gives CASSLTLQGDYTF.

The chain joins TRBV4-1 to TRBJ2-2, with 8 bases aligning to TRBD2. This CDR3 region has 17 residues. V was pared by 2 bases and J by 6 bases, with 11 bases of the junction left unmatched. Germline CDR1 reads MGHRA; CDR2 reads YSYEKL. This CDR3 is CASSQLLGGLGAGELFF. The CDR3 DNA reads as TGCGCCAGCAGCCAACTCTTAGGGGGACTAGGGGCCGGGGAGCTGTTTTTT.

The rearrangement joins TRBV11-2 to TRBJ2-3, with TRBD2 as a possible D gene (5 bases). The V end was cut by 4 bases, the J end by 8 bases, with 13 bases between. This CDR3 has 13 residues. CDR1 is SGHAT, CDR2 FQNNGV, per germline. CDR3 sequence reads: CASSSSQSGTQYF. CDR3 sequence (DNA): TGTGCCAGCAGCTCGTCACAAAGCGGTACGCAGTATTTT.

V and J are TRBV6-1 and TRBJ2-3; no clear D. In germline, CDR1 is MNHNS, CDR2 SASEGT. The CDR3 totals 13 residues. V was cut by 8 bases and J by 4 bases, with 13 bases left in between. The CDR3 DNA reads TGTGCCAGCCTCCCCCCCCTCTCAGATACGCAGTATTTT. It specifies CASLPPLSDTQYF.

This rearrangement joins TRBV6-1 to TRBJ2-1; TRBD1 aligns across 9 bases. CDR3 length equals 17 residues. Trimming took 2 bases from V and 6 from J; bases not matched to a gene: 11. CDR1 and CDR2 (germline): MNHNS, SASEGT. CDR3 coding DNA: TGTGCCAGCAGTGAAAGGGGACCGGGACAGGGACGCAATGAGCAGTTCTTC. Translated: CASSERGPGQGRNEQFF.

The chain is built from TRBV6-6 and TRBJ1-2; TRBD1 matches 10 bases. Germline CDR1 MNHNY, CDR2 SVGAGI (reference sequence). With 2 bases clipped from V and 5 bases from J, the junction kept 8 bases outside the gene matches. This CDR3 contains 16 residues. Here the CDR3 DNA reads TGTGCCAGCAGTTACCCCGGACAGGGGGACGGGTATGGCTACACCTTC. Amino acid sequence: CASSYPGQGDGYGYTF.

The chain is built from TRBV30 and TRBJ1-2, with D perhaps TRBD1 (6 bases). The CDR3 totals 11 residues. Trimming shortened V by 4 bases and J by 3 bases, and 6 bases separated the two germline ends. Per germline, CDR1 GTSNPN and CDR2 SVGIG (reference sequence). This CDR3 is CAWNRDYGYTF. In nucleotides, the CDR3 is TGTGCCTGGAACAGGGACTATGGCTACACCTTC.

This clone was recorded once. The rearrangement uses TRBV27 and TRBJ1-1; possible D gene TRBD1, 6 bases. V lost 8 bases and J lost 8, with 18 bases in between. This CDR3 contains 13 residues. Germline CDR1 reads MNHEY; CDR2 reads SMNVEV (reference sequence). The CDR3, as DNA: TGTGCCAGCGGAGTCCGGACAGCGTTAGAAGCTTTCTTT. Translating it yields CASGVRTALEAFF.

The V gene is TRBV18, the J gene TRBJ2-7, with TRBD1 as a possible D gene (6 bases). The V gene's germline CDR1 is KGHSH and CDR2 LQKENI. This CDR3 region has 15 residues. Trimming took off 2 bases at V and 2 bases at J, with 13 bases between the two ends. The CDR3 sequence is CASSPTTGATYEQYF. CDR3 nucleotide sequence: TGTGCCAGCTCACCAACGACAGGCGCTACCTACGAGCAGTACTTC. Complete variable domain (other parts from reference TRBV18 and TRBJ2-7): NAGVMQNPRHLVRRRGQEARLRCSPMKGHSHVYWYRQLPEEGLKFMVYLQKENIIDESGMPKERFSAEFPKEGPSILRIQQVVRGDSAAYFCASSPTTGATYEQYFGPGTRLTVT.

As regards this clone: A junction end diverges from the germline sequence, so it may reflect a read error. This sample also contains other DNA sequences that code for the same CDR3. The chain recombines TRBV2 with TRBJ2-1; possibly TRBD1 for D (5 bases). The CDR3 contains 15 residues. Germline lookup yields CDR1 SNHLY and CDR2 FYNNEI. CDR3 in amino acids: CASSASGQFYNEQFF. CDR3 nucleotide sequence: TGTGCCAGCAGTGCATCAGGGCAATTCTACAATGAGCAATTCTTC.

V is TRBV5-6 and J is TRBJ2-7, with TRBD1 identical over 8 bases. J lost 5 bases, V lost 4 bases, and 5 bases had no gene match. The CDR3 has 13 amino acids. Per the germline V gene, CDR1 is SGHDT and CDR2 is YYEEEE. In DNA, the CDR3 is TGTGCCAGCAGCCCGTTGACAGGGGACGAGCAGTACTTC. This sequence encodes CASSPLTGDEQYF.

The gene calls are TRBV30 and TRBJ2-7, with D possibly being TRBD1 (5 bases). V lost 4 bases to trimming and J lost 2 bases, with 9 bases between them. CDR3 length: 12 residues. From germline, CDR1 is GTSNPN and CDR2 SVGIG (reference sequence). In nucleotides, the CDR3 is TGTGCCTGGAAGGGGTACCCCTACGAGCAGTACTTC. Amino acid sequence: CAWKGYPYEQYF. Complete variable domain (other parts from reference TRBV30 and TRBJ2-7): SQTIHQWPATLVQPVGSPLSLECTVEGTSNPNLYWYRQAAGRGLQLLFYSVGIGQISSEVPQNLSASRPQDRQFILSSKKLLLSDSGFYLCAWKGYPYEQYFGPGTRLTVT.

The V gene is TRBV7-2, the J gene TRBJ2-3, with 13 bases matching TRBD2. V was clipped by 4 bases and J by 5 bases; unmatched bases: 9. Germline CDR1 SGHTA, CDR2 FQGNSA. The CDR3 totals 17 residues. The CDR3 region is CASSSLKLAGGLDTQYF. DNA for the CDR3: TGTGCCAGCAGCTCCTTAAAACTAGCGGGAGGGTTAGATACGCAGTATTTT.

The chain combines TRBV10-3 with TRBJ2-7; D assignment may be TRBD1 or TRBD2 (6 bases each). V was pared by 2 bases and J by 5 bases, with 13 bases between. CDR3 length: 14 amino acids. Germline V gene sequence: CDR1 ENHRY, CDR2 SYGVKD. The CDR3 here is CAISEETGADEQYF. CDR3 sequence (DNA): TGTGCCATCAGTGAGGAAACGGGGGCCGACGAGCAGTACTTC.

This clone came up once. The gene calls are TRBV18 and TRBJ2-5; 8 bases are a match to TRBD1. The germline V gene encodes CDR1 KGHSH and CDR2 LQKENI. This CDR3 has 16 residues. V trimming: 5 bases; J trimming: 5 bases; junction bases outside the gene matches: 13. In DNA, the CDR3 is TGTGCCAGCTCATCGCGTTCAGGGGGCGCGAGTGAGACCCAGTACTTC. It translates to CASSSRSGGASETQYF.

CDR3 residues: CASSTMDLAEAFF. The CDR3 nucleotides are TGCGCCAGCAGCACAATGGACTTGGCTGAAGCTTTCTTT. The V gene is TRBV5-1, the J gene TRBJ1-1; D is unclear. Germline-derived CDR1 and CDR2 are SGHRS and YFSETQ. Trimming took off 4 bases at V and 6 bases at J, with 13 bases between the two ends. CDR3 size: 13 residues.

The J gene is TRBJ1-4, the V gene TRBV30, with TRBD1 matching over 7 bases. The CDR3 spans 16 residues. Germline loops: CDR1 GTSNPN, CDR2 SVGIG (reference sequence). J lost 3 bases, V lost 1 base, and 8 bases had no gene match. The CDR3, as DNA: TGTGCCTGGAGTGCAGGAGGGGGCCTGGCTAATGAAAAACTGTTTTTT. Residues: CAWSAGGGLANEKLFF.

Written as DNA, the CDR3 is TGTGCTAAGCAGGGTAACACCGGGGAGCTGTTTTTT. It codes for CAKQGNTGELFF. The genes are TRBV11-2 and TRBJ2-2; possible D gene TRBD1, 5 bases. The CDR3 contains 12 residues. The germline V gene encodes CDR1 SGHAT and CDR2 FQNNGV.